The present entry profiles one TCR beta chain with its context. These data belong to a study of blood T cell repertoires in COVID-19. At the level of the study: Acute and convalescent COVID-19 specimens originated in the United States, Italy and Spain. T cells, B-cell-depleted T cells, or PBMCs provided the cDNA or gDNA that served as material.

From germline, CDR1 is LGHNA and CDR2 YNFKEQ. This CDR3 region has 15 residues. Trimming removed 5 bases from V and 6 bases from J; junction bases left unmatched: 7. During active infection, Seattle patients enrolled and were then monitored through disease. Authors' processing steps: Estimation of nucleated cell counts relied on the amplification of reference gene primers. Sequencing used immunoSEQ multiplex PCR; TCRdb keeps in-frame clones, though not all of them. The V and J calls and clone size were taken over from that table, and D and trimming were inferred from the DNA. The repertoire holds about 250,000 clones, with approximately 88% as singletons.

This sequence was found in a woman in her thirties with COVID-19, enrolled during active disease. This chain connects TRBV4-2 to TRBJ2-1; 10 nucleotides match TRBD1. The specimen sequenced was peripheral blood. As DNA, the CDR3 is TGTGCCAGCAGCGAACCCCGGACAGGGGGCAATGAGCAGTTCTTC. This encodes CASSEPRTGGNEQFF.